By share, the clone carrying this T cell receptor beta chain counts as medium-sized. Its antigen remains unknown. The data originate from a study of T cells in localized non-small cell lung cancer. TCRdb's copy holds only in-frame clones and misses some; the assay was immunoSEQ multiplex PCR. This repertoire shows 4,500 or so clones, over 20% found once; its top ten account for less than 5.5%. Study results and limitations: Tumor samples were not multi-region, leaving intratumor heterogeneity unexcluded. Adjacent lung tissue had a median roughly 52 of the top 100 clones found in the tumor. Among the tissues sampled, uninvolved adjacent lung had the highest T cell clonality, above tumor. Higher T cell density in the blood was associated with longer overall survival, whereas higher adjacent-lung clonality associated with shorter survival.

The sequence was collected from a female donor aged 60 or older with stage I lung adenocarcinoma. Sequences were derived from lung tumor tissue, sampled before any cancer treatment.

This chain's CDR3 is CASSEAVLGGFGNQPQHF. Here the CDR3 DNA reads TGTGCCAGCAGTGAAGCGGTACTGGGCGGGTTCGGCAATCAGCCCCAGCATTTT. The chain is built from TRBV6-1 and TRBJ1-5, with D uncertain. Germline lookup yields CDR1 MNHNS and CDR2 SASEGT. This CDR3 comprises 18 residues. Trimming cost V 0 bases and J 2 bases, with 17 bases left between them.